The 18 T cell receptor beta chains presented below share a single source sample, sequenced in a study of neurological immune-mediated disorders (dated by TCRdb to between 2018 and 2021). Library preparation used 5' RACE. The sequencing machine was an Illumina HiSeq 2500. In-frame beta chains were kept once TCRdb had trimmed the public reads at Q25 with fastp and called clones with MiXCR. Rows with one shared CDR3 protein collapse into an entry with the most common genes and DNA. Present in this sample are 60,000 to 70,000 distinct CDR3 sequences, over 4% of which were seen just once. Clones ranked in the top ten supply about 6% of the sample. What was sequenced was PBMCs. These receptors all stem from a human donor with multiple sclerosis. The donor label of this sample is uncertain.

This clonotype was observed many times. The V and J genes are TRBV3-1 and TRBJ2-1; 12 bases agree with TRBD1. Looked up from germline, CDR1 is LGHDT and CDR2 is YNNKEL (reference sequence). V lost 4 bases and J lost 8; bases outside the gene matches: 6. The CDR3 spans 15 residues. The chain's CDR3 is CASSRRGQGADEQFF. The CDR3 coding sequence is TGTGCCAGCAGCCGTAGGGGACAGGGGGCGGATGAGCAGTTCTTC.

This clonotype was seen ten or more times. V is TRBV5-1 and J is TRBJ2-7; D might be TRBD2 (6 bases). V was clipped by 3 bases and J by 6 bases, with 7 bases between them. The CDR3 runs to 11 residues. Germline V lookup: CDR1 SGHRS, CDR2 YFSETQ. CDR3: CASSSGGEQYF. CDR3 sequence (DNA): TGCGCCAGCAGCTCCGGGGGCGAGCAGTACTTC.

Many counts were recorded for this clonotype. The V and J genes are TRBV2 and TRBJ1-1; D is uncertain. This CDR3 is 13 amino acids long. Germline assignment: CDR1 SNHLY and CDR2 FYNNEI. V was trimmed by 6 bases and J by 1 base, leaving 9 bases between them. CDR3 nucleotide sequence: TGTGCCAGCAGGGAGACGGGGAACACTGAAGCTTTCTTT. This translates into CASRETGNTEAFF.

This clonotype was picked up a small number of times. This chain links TRBV4-1 with TRBJ1-4; the D gene is possibly TRBD1 (6 bases). V lost 2 bases to trimming and J lost 1 base, with 14 bases between them. Germline V gene sequence: CDR1 MGHRA, CDR2 YSYEKL. The CDR3 is 17 residues long. The DNA of the CDR3 is TGCGCCAGCAGCCAATCCCGACAGGAACGAACTAATGAAAAACTGTTTTTT. It encodes CASSQSRQERTNEKLFF.

This clonotype was counted ten times or more. The V gene is TRBV10-3, the J gene TRBJ2-3; 9 nucleotides match TRBD1. The CDR3 covers 14 residues. CDR1 is ENHRY and CDR2 is SYGVKD in the germline V gene. Trimming took 7 bases from V and 3 from J; bases not matched to a gene: 5. This chain's CDR3 is CAITPGQGTDTQYF. The CDR3 DNA sequence: TGTGCCATCACCCCGGGACAGGGTACAGATACGCAGTATTTT.

This clonotype was observed at least ten times. V is TRBV5-1 and J is TRBJ1-1; TRBD1 might be the D (5 bases). The CDR3 has 14 amino acids. V was cut by 0 bases and J by 3 bases, with 9 bases left in between. Germline V gene lookup returns CDR1 SGHRS and CDR2 YFSETQ. CDR3 nucleotide sequence: TGCGCCAGCAGCTTGGCCGGGGGGGACACTGAAGCTTTCTTT. Encoded protein: CASSLAGGDTEAFF.

This clonotype was observed at least ten times. This chain links TRBV6-5 with TRBJ2-1, with 9 bases fitting TRBD1. This CDR3 is built from 15 residues. Germline lookup yields CDR1 MNHEY and CDR2 SVGAGI. Trimming took 7 bases from V and 3 from J; bases not matched to a gene: 7. The CDR3 loop is CASIPGQGIYNEQFF. DNA for the CDR3: TGTGCCAGCATCCCGGGACAGGGAATCTACAATGAGCAGTTCTTC.

This clonotype has ten or more counts. The chain carries TRBV25-1 and TRBJ2-1, with a tentative D call TRBD2 (5 bases). Trimming removed 2 bases from V and 8 bases from J, with 25 bases in between. Germline loops: CDR1 MGHDK, CDR2 SYGVNS. CDR3 size: 18 residues. CDR3: CASSEALRGPIGIDEQFF. CDR3 DNA sequence: TGTGCCAGCAGTGAAGCTCTGAGAGGGCCTATAGGGATCGATGAGCAGTTCTTC.

This clonotype was seen at least ten times. The CDR3 DNA sequence: TGTGCCAGCAGCTTATTTAACCGGAGGCAAGGGGGCTACACCTTC. Amino acid sequence: CASSLFNRRQGGYTF. The chain uses TRBV7-2 and TRBJ1-2; no definite D call. V dropped 2 bases and J dropped 8 bases, with 18 bases sitting between them. The germline V gene encodes CDR1 SGHTA and CDR2 FQGNSA. This CDR3 is 15 amino acids long.

This clonotype came up many times. The V gene is TRBV29-1, the J gene TRBJ1-2, with 11 bases that match TRBD1. CDR3 length: 12 residues. The germline gives CDR1 SQVTM, CDR2 ANQGSEA. The J segment lost 3 bases and the V segment lost 7 bases, leaving 1 base of the junction unmatched. The CDR3 sequence: CSGGQGDYGYTF. In nucleotides, the CDR3 is TGCAGCGGGGGACAGGGGGACTATGGCTACACCTTC.

This clonotype was detected ten times or more. J is TRBJ1-1 and V is TRBV20-1, with D maybe TRBD1 (6 bases). V lost 4 bases and J 1 base, leaving 16 bases between the germline ends. The germline CDR1 and CDR2 sequences are DFQATT and SNEGSKA (reference sequence). The CDR3 runs to 15 residues. For the CDR3, the DNA is TGCAGTGCTACAAATAGCCGGGACAAGAACACTGAAGCTTTCTTT. This codes for CSATNSRDKNTEAFF.

This clonotype was recorded many times. This chain joins TRBV12-5 and TRBJ2-1; D is undetermined. The V and J ends lost 1 base and 14 bases respectively, with 12 bases between them. The CDR3 runs 12 residues. Germline lookup yields CDR1 LGHNT and CDR2 FRNRAP. In DNA form, the CDR3 reads TGTGCTAGTGGTTTGGACAGTCCCCCGGAGTTCTTC. Protein product: CASGLDSPPEFF.

The V and J genes are TRBV7-9 and TRBJ1-1; the D is unclear. V lost 4 bases to trimming and J lost 2 bases, with 17 bases between them. Germline V lookup: CDR1 SEHNR, CDR2 FQNEAQ (reference sequence). This CDR3 is 16 amino acids long. The CDR3 loop reads CASSSLRVQTNTEAFF. In DNA, the CDR3 is TGTGCCAGCAGCTCACTAAGGGTTCAGACCAACACTGAAGCTTTCTTT.

This clonotype was found many times. The J gene is TRBJ1-6, the V gene TRBV10-3; a weak D match, TRBD1 (5 bases). The CDR3 has 15 amino acids. Germline values: CDR1 ENHRY, CDR2 SYGVKD. Between the trimmed V and J ends, which lost 4 bases and 9 bases, there was a span of 16 bases. CDR3 in amino acids: CAISARGPGISPLHF. CDR3 nucleotides: TGTGCCATCAGTGCTCGGGGACCGGGAATTTCACCCCTCCACTTT.

This clonotype showed up many times. The chain employs TRBV5-1 and TRBJ2-1; tentatively, D is TRBD1 (7 bases). The CDR3 spans 15 residues. V lost 3 bases and J lost 6, with 16 bases in between. Per germline, CDR1 SGHRS and CDR2 YFSETQ. The CDR3 nucleotides read TGCGCCAGCAGCTCCCAGGGGGGTATTCGCAATGAGCAGTTCTTC. Residues: CASSSQGGIRNEQFF.

This clonotype was found many times. V and J are TRBV27 and TRBJ2-2, with TRBD2 identical over 13 bases. The CDR3 totals 16 residues. V lost 4 bases and J lost 5; bases outside the gene matches: 4. The germline CDR1 and CDR2 sequences are MNHEY and SMNVEV (reference sequence). The CDR3 sequence is CASSSRTSGGTGELFF. The CDR3 coding sequence is TGTGCCAGCAGTTCTAGGACTAGCGGGGGTACCGGGGAGCTGTTTTTT.

This clonotype showed up many times. The chain carries TRBV9 and TRBJ2-7; D might be TRBD2 (6 bases). The V gene lost 3 bases and the J gene lost 2 bases, with 21 bases spanning the gap. Germline loops: CDR1 SGDLS, CDR2 YYNGEE. The CDR3 has 17 amino acids. The CDR3 bases are TGTGCCAGCAGCGGGGGCGGTGGAGCGGGTTACCCCTACGAGCAGTACTTC. The encoded protein is CASSGGGGAGYPYEQYF.

This clonotype has at least ten counts. V usage is TRBV6-1 and J usage is TRBJ2-7, with D perhaps being TRBD1 or TRBD2 (6 bases each). V lost 8 bases and J 2 bases, leaving 13 bases between the germline ends. Germline CDR1 and CDR2: MNHNS and SASEGT. The CDR3 contains 13 residues. The CDR3 bases are TGTGCCAGCGGGACGGGGGCCGCCTACGAGCAGTACTTC. Its translation: CASGTGAAYEQYF.